This T cell receptor beta chain was profiled in a study of early T cells in non-severe SARS-CoV-2 infection. The CDR3 extends over 14 amino acids. Looked up from germline, CDR1 is DFQATT and CDR2 is SNEGSKA (reference sequence). One entry per CDR3 protein results from TCRdb running MiXCR on the 5' RACE reads. In the table there are 84,000 or so distinct CDR3 sequences, 11% to 15% of which are singletons. Comment on this clonotype: Its ends do not fully match the called genes, so a read error is possible.

The rearrangement joins TRBV20-1 to TRBJ1-6; maybe TRBD1 (5 bases). The sequenced sample consisted of whole blood. The sequence was obtained from an adult who was a healthcare worker with PCR-confirmed SARS-CoV-2 infection or an uninfected control (not recorded which). CDR3 residues: CSAGDSSYNSPLHF. DNA for the CDR3: TGCAGTGCTGGAGACAGCTCCTATAATTCACCCCTCCACTTT.